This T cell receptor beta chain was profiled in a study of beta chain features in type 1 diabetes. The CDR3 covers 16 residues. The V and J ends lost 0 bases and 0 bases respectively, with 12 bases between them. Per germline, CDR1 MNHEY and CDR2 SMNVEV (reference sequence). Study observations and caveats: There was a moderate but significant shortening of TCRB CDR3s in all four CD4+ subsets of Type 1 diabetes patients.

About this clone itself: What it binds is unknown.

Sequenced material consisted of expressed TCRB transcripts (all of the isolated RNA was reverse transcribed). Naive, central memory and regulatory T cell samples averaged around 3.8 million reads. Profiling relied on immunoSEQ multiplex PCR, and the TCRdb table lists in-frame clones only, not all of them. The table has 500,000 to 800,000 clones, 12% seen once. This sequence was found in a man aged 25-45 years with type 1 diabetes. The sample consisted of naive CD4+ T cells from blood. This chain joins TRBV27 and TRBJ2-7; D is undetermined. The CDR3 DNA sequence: TGTGCCAGCAGTTTATCGCGGCTTCCCAGCTCCTACGAGCAGTACTTC. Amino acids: CASSLSRLPSSYEQYF.